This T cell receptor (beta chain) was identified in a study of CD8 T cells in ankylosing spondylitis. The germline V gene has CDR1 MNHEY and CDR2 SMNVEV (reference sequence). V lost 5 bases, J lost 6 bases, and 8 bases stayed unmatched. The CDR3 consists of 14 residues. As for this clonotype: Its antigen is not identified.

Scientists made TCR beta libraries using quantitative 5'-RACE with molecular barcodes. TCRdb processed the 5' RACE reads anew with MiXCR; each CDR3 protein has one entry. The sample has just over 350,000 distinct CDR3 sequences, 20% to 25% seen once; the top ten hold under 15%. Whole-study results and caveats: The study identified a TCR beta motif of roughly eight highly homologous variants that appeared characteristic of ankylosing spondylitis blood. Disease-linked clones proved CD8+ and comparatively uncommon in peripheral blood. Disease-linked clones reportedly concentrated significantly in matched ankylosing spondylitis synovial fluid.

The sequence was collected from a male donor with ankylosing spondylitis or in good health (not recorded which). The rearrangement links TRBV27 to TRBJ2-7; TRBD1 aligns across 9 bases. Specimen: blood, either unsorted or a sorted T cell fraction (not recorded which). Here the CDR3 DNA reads TGTGCCAGCAGTCCCGGGACAGGGTTCGCCGAGCAGTACTTC. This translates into CASSPGTGFAEQYF.